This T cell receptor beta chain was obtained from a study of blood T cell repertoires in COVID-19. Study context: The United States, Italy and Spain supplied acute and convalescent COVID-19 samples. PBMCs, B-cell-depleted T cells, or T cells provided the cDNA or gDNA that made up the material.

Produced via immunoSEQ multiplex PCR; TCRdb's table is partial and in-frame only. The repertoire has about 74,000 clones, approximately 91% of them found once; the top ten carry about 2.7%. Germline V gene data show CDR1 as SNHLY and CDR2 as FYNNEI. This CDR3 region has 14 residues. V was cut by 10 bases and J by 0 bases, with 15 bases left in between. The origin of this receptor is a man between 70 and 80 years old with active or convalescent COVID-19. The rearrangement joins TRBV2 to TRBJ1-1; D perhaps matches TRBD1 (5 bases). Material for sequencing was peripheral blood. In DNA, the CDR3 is TGTGCCACGTCAGGGAGGCGCCTGAACACTGAAGCTTTCTTT. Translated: CATSGRRLNTEAFF.